This passage covers 21 T cell receptor beta chains from one sample sequenced in a study of T cells in tumors after PD-1 blockade. Libraries were prepared by immunoSEQ multiplex PCR; TCRdb keeps only in-frame clonotypes and omits some of them. The sample has tens of thousands of clones, approximately 80% seen once. The source material was PBMCs, sampled before anti-PD-1 therapy. The receptors come from a human donor with advanced basal cell or squamous cell carcinoma (not recorded which).

This clone was recorded a few times. The CDR3 is CASSRLTGTGELFF. In DNA, the CDR3 is TGTGCCAGCAGTCGATTGACGGGCACCGGGGAGCTGTTTTTT. The chain is built from TRBV7-9 and TRBJ2-2; D unresolved. Germline V gene sequence: CDR1 SEHNR, CDR2 FQNEAQ (reference sequence). V dropped 6 bases and J dropped 4 bases, with 12 bases sitting between them. The CDR3 length is 14 residues.

The rearrangement uses TRBV19 and TRBJ2-7; TRBD1 matches at 7 bases. Germline CDR1 and CDR2: LNHDA and SQIVND (reference sequence). The V segment lost 4 bases and the J segment 1 base; nucleotides outside the gene matches: 4. The CDR3 runs to 14 residues. Here the CDR3 reads CASSRQGQSYEQYF. CDR3 sequence (DNA): TGTGCCAGTAGTAGACAGGGCCAATCCTACGAGCAGTACTTC.

The V call is TRBV7-9, the J call TRBJ1-5; D gene unclear. The CDR3 contains 17 residues. V was trimmed by 5 bases and J by 0 bases, leaving 17 bases between them. Per the germline V gene, CDR1 is SEHNR and CDR2 is FQNEAQ (reference sequence). CDR3 sequence: CASSHSLSRNSNQPQHF. CDR3 in DNA: TGTGCCAGCAGCCACTCGTTGAGCAGGAATAGCAATCAGCCCCAGCATTTT.

The chain couples TRBV7-9 to TRBJ1-2; D gene ambiguous. Germline V gene sequence: CDR1 SEHNR, CDR2 FQNEAQ (reference sequence). CDR3 size: 15 residues. Trimming removed 1 base from V and 6 bases from J, with 15 bases in between. Here the CDR3 reads CASSLVDVWMDGYTF. In nucleotides, the CDR3 is TGTGCCAGCAGCTTAGTAGACGTGTGGATGGATGGCTACACCTTC.

The J gene is TRBJ2-1, the V gene TRBV6-1; D is unresolved. Germline V CDR1 and CDR2: MNHNS, SASEGT. V was pared by 2 bases and J by 0 bases, with 8 bases between. This CDR3 comprises 15 residues. As DNA, the CDR3 is TGTGCCAGCAGTGAACCGATGGGCTCCTACAATGAGCAGTTCTTC. Translated, it gives CASSEPMGSYNEQFF.

This clone was seen a few times. The rearrangement links TRBV5-1 to TRBJ1-6, with TRBD1 as a possible D gene (5 bases). The CDR3 has 15 residues. Germline lookup yields CDR1 SGHRS and CDR2 YFSETQ. Between the trimmed V and J ends, which lost 4 bases and 7 bases, there was a span of 15 bases. For the CDR3, the DNA is TGCGCCAGCAGCAAAATGGGACCGACAAATTCACCCCTCCACTTT. Amino acids: CASSKMGPTNSPLHF.

This clone was counted a few times. The V gene is TRBV5-1, the J gene TRBJ1-4, with 9 bases fitting TRBD1. The CDR3 sequence is 13 residues long. CDR1 and CDR2 (germline): SGHRS, YFSETQ. The J segment lost 12 bases and the V segment lost 4 bases, leaving 7 bases of the junction unmatched. The CDR3 here is CASSINRGQELFF. DNA for the CDR3: TGCGCCAGCAGCATCAACAGGGGGCAAGAACTGTTTTTT. Filled out from reference TRBV5-1 and TRBJ1-4, the complete variable domain reads KAGVTQTPRYLIKTRGQQVTLSCSPISGHRSVSWYQQTPGQGLQFLFEYFSETQRNKGNFPGRFSGRQFSNSRSEMNVSTLELGDSALYLCASSINRGQELFFGSGTQLSVL.

This chain links TRBV6-5 with TRBJ1-5; 10 positions match TRBD1. Losses at the gene ends were 6 bases for V and 6 bases for J; bases not matched to a gene: 5. Looked up from germline, CDR1 is MNHEY and CDR2 is SVGAGI. The CDR3 has 14 amino acids. CDR3 sequence: CASSRGQGSQPQHF. In nucleotides, the CDR3 is TGTGCCAGCAGCCGGGGACAGGGGAGTCAGCCCCAGCATTTT.

By share, this clone counts as medium-sized (0.01 to 0.1%). The genes are TRBV7-2 and TRBJ1-1; TRBD1 matches at 7 bases. This CDR3 comprises 13 residues. The ends lost 6 bases at V and 5 bases at J; junction bases unmatched: 6. From germline, CDR1 is SGHTA and CDR2 FQGNSA. CDR3 sequence: CASRNTGVTEAFF. CDR3 nucleotides: TGTGCCAGCAGGAACACAGGGGTGACTGAAGCTTTCTTT.

J is TRBJ1-5 and V is TRBV5-6, with D hard to call. Germline assignment: CDR1 SGHDT and CDR2 YYEEEE. This CDR3 is 12 amino acids long. The V end lost 3 bases, the J end lost 6 bases, and 7 bases lay between the germline ends. The CDR3 loop is CASSSAGQPQHF. Written as DNA, the CDR3 is TGTGCCAGCAGCTCCGCTGGTCAGCCCCAGCATTTT.

The chain uses TRBV20-1 and TRBJ2-7; D unclear. The CDR3 is made up of 11 amino acids. The germline gives CDR1 DFQATT, CDR2 SNEGSKA (reference sequence). Deletions cut 6 bases from V and 2 bases from J, with 8 bases between. The CDR3 DNA is TGCAGTGCAAGAACCACCTACGAGCAGTACTTC. Encoded protein: CSARTTYEQYF.

This chain uses TRBV11-3 with TRBJ2-5, with D unresolved. Germline V lookup: CDR1 SGHNT, CDR2 YENEEA. V was clipped by 3 bases and J by 1 base, with 6 bases between them. The CDR3 extends over 13 amino acids. For the CDR3, the DNA is TGTGCCAGCAGCTTCATGGTCCAAGAGACCCAGTACTTC. This encodes CASSFMVQETQYF.

The V and J genes are TRBV7-9 and TRBJ2-1; 9 bases fit TRBD2. Germline CDR1 is SEHNR and CDR2 is FQNEAQ (reference sequence). V was clipped by 8 bases and J by 8 bases; unmatched bases: 13. CDR3 length: 15 amino acids. CDR3 loop: CASDSGRKGFYEQFF. The CDR3, as DNA: TGTGCCAGCGATAGCGGGAGAAAGGGTTTTTATGAGCAGTTCTTC.

The chain has TRBV5-6 and TRBJ1-2, with D perhaps matching TRBD1 (6 bases). The CDR3 contains 16 residues. The V gene lost 10 bases and the J gene lost 5 bases, with 27 bases spanning the gap. The germline gives CDR1 SGHDT, CDR2 YYEEEE. CDR3 DNA sequence: TGTGCCTCCAGCTCCCCTAATGGCAGGGGAGGATATGGCTACACCTTC. It encodes CASSSPNGRGGYGYTF.

This clone was picked up one time. V gene TRBV19 combines with J gene TRBJ2-7; 7 bases align to TRBD2. This CDR3 is 14 amino acids long. With V trimmed by 3 bases and J by 2 bases, 4 bases remained unmatched. Germline loops: CDR1 LNHDA, CDR2 SQIVND (reference sequence). The DNA for the CDR3 is TGTGCCAGTAGTATGGGCGGGAGAGCCTACGAGCAGTACTTC. Translating gives CASSMGGRAYEQYF.

The gene calls are TRBV19 and TRBJ2-1, with D unclear. V lost 1 base and J lost 3, with 4 bases in between. CDR1 is LNHDA, CDR2 SQIVND, per germline (reference sequence). This CDR3 comprises 13 residues. The CDR3 region is CASSIGGYNEQFF. CDR3 DNA: TGTGCCAGTAGTATAGGCGGCTACAATGAGCAGTTCTTC.

This chain uses TRBV29-1 with TRBJ2-2; D gene unclear. V lost 6 bases and J lost 5, with 13 bases in between. From germline, CDR1 is SQVTM and CDR2 ANQGSEA. This CDR3 has 13 residues. This CDR3 reads CSVGLDWTGELFF. Here the CDR3 DNA reads TGCAGCGTGGGGTTGGATTGGACCGGGGAGCTGTTTTTT.

The chain employs TRBV2 and TRBJ1-1; D gene unclear. CDR3 length equals 11 residues. Per the germline V gene, CDR1 is SNHLY and CDR2 is FYNNEI. The ends were cut back, 4 bases at V and 8 bases at J, with 8 bases in the middle. The chain's CDR3 is CASSVWEEAFF. The CDR3 DNA is TGTGCCAGCAGTGTCTGGGAGGAAGCTTTCTTT.

This clone showed up just once. The chain is built from TRBV19 and TRBJ2-3; D ambiguous. Germline-derived CDR1 and CDR2 are LNHDA and SQIVND (reference sequence). This CDR3 is built from 14 residues. V was trimmed by 2 bases and J by 6 bases, leaving 12 bases between them. The CDR3 DNA sequence: TGTGCCAGTAGTATAAAACTCCCCACCGATACGCAGTATTTT. It codes for CASSIKLPTDTQYF.

The rearrangement links TRBV19 to TRBJ1-2; unclear D gene. The CDR3 contains 11 residues. V gave up 8 bases and J gave up 7 bases, with 11 bases separating them. Germline assignment: CDR1 LNHDA and CDR2 SQIVND (reference sequence). As DNA, the CDR3 is TGTGCCAGTTCAATTGGGTTTGGCTACACCTTC. Protein: CASSIGFGYTF.

The rearrangement uses TRBV2 and TRBJ2-5; 9 positions match TRBD1. Germline CDR1 SNHLY, CDR2 FYNNEI. The trim removed 5 bases at V and 4 bases at J, leaving 8 bases unmatched. The CDR3 is made up of 15 amino acids. CDR3 DNA sequence: TGTGCCAGCAGTCCTAACAGGGGGCTTGGAGAGACCCAGTACTTC. Amino acid sequence: CASSPNRGLGETQYF.